Listed here are 18 T cell receptor beta chains from one sample, sequenced in a study of patients and donors after allogeneic stem cell transplantation. TCRdb recomputed calls from the RT-PCR reads with MiXCR, one row per CDR3 protein. Of about 960,000 distinct CDR3 sequences listed, roughly 18% were seen once; the top ten hold roughly 6%. Sequencing was carried out using blood, either unsorted or a sorted T cell fraction (not recorded which). Every receptor here comes from a human donor who was either an allogeneic HSCT recipient or a stem cell or donor lymphocyte infusion donor (not recorded which). It is not recorded whose cells these are; they may come from a transplant donor.

The chain joins TRBV5-1 to TRBJ2-7; D ambiguous. Germline CDR1 and CDR2: SGHRS and YFSETQ. The V end lost 1 base, the J end lost 3 bases, and 11 bases lay between the germline ends. The CDR3 covers 14 residues. The DNA of the CDR3 is TGCGCCAGCAGCTTGAGTGGGAAAGGCTACGAGCAGTACTTC. This sequence encodes CASSLSGKGYEQYF.

The chain has TRBV3-1 and TRBJ2-3; TRBD2 matches at 14 bases. The CDR3 is made up of 18 amino acids. Trimming removed 5 bases from V and 0 bases from J; junction bases left unmatched: 7. CDR1 and CDR2 (germline): LGHDT, YNNKEL (reference sequence). For the CDR3, the DNA is TGTGCCAGCAGCTGGACTAGCGGGGGGTTCCCTAGCACAGATACGCAGTATTTT. Protein sequence: CASSWTSGGFPSTDTQYF.

This clonotype was counted a few times. This sequence joins TRBV20-1 and TRBJ1-4; 7 bases are shared with TRBD1. V shed 6 bases and J 3 bases; nucleotides not matched to a gene: 13. The CDR3 consists of 16 residues. Germline V gene lookup returns CDR1 DFQATT and CDR2 SNEGSKA (reference sequence). CDR3 sequence reads: CSASPGTAAANEKLFF. As DNA, the CDR3 is TGCAGTGCCTCACCCGGGACAGCCGCAGCTAATGAAAAACTGTTTTTT.

This clonotype was detected a few times. V is TRBV20-1 and J is TRBJ2-2; maybe TRBD2 (5 bases). The germline V and J ends were trimmed by 6 bases and 1 base, with 9 bases remaining between them. Germline loops: CDR1 DFQATT, CDR2 SNEGSKA (reference sequence). The CDR3 consists of 13 residues. Written as DNA, the CDR3 is TGCAGTGCCTTAGCGAGGAACACCGGGGAGCTGTTTTTT. Translation: CSALARNTGELFF.

The chain carries TRBV7-9 and TRBJ1-1; unclear D gene. This CDR3 has 14 residues. With 10 bases removed from V and 1 base from J, the gap between germline ends came to 16 bases. CDR1 and CDR2 (germline): SEHNR, FQNEAQ (reference sequence). The CDR3 loop is CATQHRRSNTEAFF. The DNA for the CDR3 is TGTGCCACCCAGCACCGGCGATCGAACACTGAAGCTTTCTTT.

This chain uses TRBV20-1 with TRBJ2-1; no clear D gene. V was shortened by 3 bases and J by 7 bases, with 19 bases between the two germline ends. Germline V gives CDR1 DFQATT, CDR2 SNEGSKA (reference sequence). The CDR3 has 15 residues. In nucleotides, the CDR3 is TGCAGTGCTAGTATTACGGTTCTTGTCGGGAATGAGCAGTTCTTC. Translated, it gives CSASITVLVGNEQFF.

The chain combines TRBV4-1 with TRBJ1-2; possible D gene TRBD1, 5 bases. The CDR3 covers 12 residues. The ends were cut back, 10 bases at V and 5 bases at J, with 14 bases in the middle. Germline V gene data show CDR1 as MGHRA and CDR2 as YSYEKL. The CDR3 sequence is CATHAGGYGYTF. CDR3 in DNA: TGCGCCACGCACGCGGGGGGTTATGGCTACACCTTC.

The chain couples TRBV7-2 to TRBJ2-7; 9 bases fit TRBD2. Trimming removed 3 bases from V and 1 base from J; junction bases left unmatched: 7. Germline CDR1 and CDR2: SGHTA and FQGNSA. CDR3 size: 16 residues. CDR3 amino acids: CASSFPSGTTSYEQYF. The CDR3 bases are TGTGCCAGCAGCTTTCCTAGCGGGACGACTTCCTACGAGCAGTACTTC. The full variable domain, rest sourced from reference TRBV7-2 and TRBJ2-7, is GAGVSQSPSNKVTEKGKDVELRCDPISGHTALYWYRQSLGQGLEFLIYFQGNSAPDKSGLPSDRFSAERTGGSVSTLTIQRTQQEDSAVYLCASSFPSGTTSYEQYFGPGTRLTVT.

This clonotype was recorded a few times. The rearrangement links TRBV28 to TRBJ1-5, with TRBD1 identical over 7 bases. Germline-derived CDR1 and CDR2 are MDHEN and SYDVKM. With 6 bases clipped from V and 7 bases from J, the junction kept 6 bases outside the gene matches. The CDR3 covers 13 residues. The CDR3 reads CASRTGLGQPQHF. The CDR3 DNA reads TGTGCCAGCAGGACAGGGTTGGGGCAGCCCCAGCATTTT.

The V call is TRBV9, the J call TRBJ2-7, with TRBD1 matching 9 bases. Trimming at V came to 3 bases and at J to 2 bases, leaving 9 bases not matched to a gene. In germline, CDR1 is SGDLS, CDR2 YYNGEE. CDR3 length: 16 residues. CDR3 coding DNA: TGTGCCAGCAGCGAATCCGGACAGGGGTTGCCCTACGAGCAGTACTTC. Protein: CASSESGQGLPYEQYF.

This clonotype was seen a handful of times. The V call is TRBV15, the J call TRBJ2-2; 7 bases are shared with TRBD2. This CDR3 has 14 residues. Germline V CDR1 and CDR2: LNHNV, YYDKDF (reference sequence). The V gene end was trimmed by 3 bases and the J gene end by 6 bases; junction bases not matched to a gene: 4. The DNA for the CDR3 is TGTGCCACCAGCAGTGGGGGGAGGGCCGGGGAGCTGTTTTTT. Amino acid sequence: CATSSGGRAGELFF.

This clonotype was found many times. The rearrangement uses TRBV29-1 and TRBJ2-7, with D perhaps TRBD2 (6 bases). In germline, CDR1 is SQVTM, CDR2 ANQGSEA. V lost 5 bases and J lost 4, with 9 bases in between. The CDR3 has 11 residues. The CDR3 loop is CSVYRGYEQYF. Here the CDR3 DNA reads TGCAGCGTTTATCGGGGGTACGAGCAGTACTTC.

The gene calls are TRBV12-3 or TRBV12-4 and TRBJ1-5; D is possibly TRBD1 (5 bases). V gave up 1 base and J gave up 2 bases, with 12 bases separating them. This CDR3 contains 16 residues. CDR3 amino acids: CASSLGGGVGNQPQHF. CDR3 sequence (DNA): TGTGCCAGCAGTTTAGGGGGCGGGGTTGGCAATCAGCCCCAGCATTTT.

The chain couples TRBV7-2 to TRBJ2-5; the match to TRBD2 covers 8 bases. This CDR3 comprises 14 residues. CDR1 SGHTA and CDR2 FQGNSA come from the germline V gene. The trim removed 2 bases at V and 6 bases at J, leaving 5 bases unmatched. CDR3 in DNA: TGTGCCAGCAGCTTACCGGGAGGGGGGAAGACCCAGTACTTC. Protein: CASSLPGGGKTQYF.

This clonotype was seen only once. The V gene is TRBV7-8, the J gene TRBJ2-7, with 9 bases identical to TRBD2. There are 18 residues in the CDR3. The V gene's germline CDR1 is SGHVS and CDR2 FQNEAQ. Trimming cost V 1 base and J 1 base; bases outside gene matches: 11. As DNA, the CDR3 is TGTGCCAGCAGCTTAGTCAGGATAGCGGGGGTCCGGTCCTACGAGCAGTACTTC. It specifies CASSLVRIAGVRSYEQYF.

This clonotype was counted a few times. The rearrangement joins TRBV18 to TRBJ2-7; 8 nucleotides align to TRBD1. The CDR3 spans 12 residues. Trimming cost V 5 bases and J 9 bases; bases outside gene matches: 6. Germline CDR1 is KGHSH and CDR2 is LQKENI. CDR3 sequence reads: CASSNQGARQYF. CDR3 sequence (DNA): TGTGCCAGCTCAAACCAGGGGGCCCGGCAGTACTTC. Full variable domain (outside the CDR3, taken from reference TRBV18 and TRBJ2-7): NAGVMQNPRHLVRRRGQEARLRCSPMKGHSHVYWYRQLPEEGLKFMVYLQKENIIDESGMPKERFSAEFPKEGPSILRIQQVVRGDSAAYFCASSNQGARQYFGPGTRLTVT.

This clonotype was observed a handful of times. V is TRBV5-1 and J is TRBJ2-3; D is perhaps TRBD2 (6 bases). Germline V gives CDR1 SGHRS, CDR2 YFSETQ. This CDR3 has 18 residues. Between the trimmed V and J ends, which lost 4 bases and 3 bases, there was a span of 24 bases. CDR3 region: CASSRSTSSVPTTDTQYF. The DNA for the CDR3 is TGCGCCAGCAGCAGATCCACGTCTAGCGTCCCGACAACAGATACGCAGTATTTT.

This clonotype was seen a few times. The chain joins TRBV10-3 to TRBJ1-1; 7 bases agree with TRBD1. V was clipped by 6 bases and J by 0 bases; unmatched bases: 4. Per germline, CDR1 ENHRY and CDR2 SYGVKD. The CDR3 extends over 14 amino acids. CDR3 protein: CAIRRDSLNTEAFF. CDR3 sequence (DNA): TGTGCCATCAGGCGGGACAGCCTGAACACTGAAGCTTTCTTT.